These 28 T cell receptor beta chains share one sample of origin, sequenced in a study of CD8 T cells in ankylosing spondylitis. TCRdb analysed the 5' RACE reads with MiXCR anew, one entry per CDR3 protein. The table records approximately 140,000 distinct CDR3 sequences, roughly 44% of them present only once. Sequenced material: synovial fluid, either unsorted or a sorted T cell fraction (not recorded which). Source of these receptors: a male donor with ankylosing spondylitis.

In DNA, the CDR3 is TGTGCCAGCAGCTTTCCAACTAGCGGGGGGGGCAAGAGCACAGATACGCAGTATTTT. It translates to CASSFPTSGGGKSTDTQYF. This chain connects TRBV7-6 to TRBJ2-3; 13 bases are shared with TRBD2. The trim removed 3 bases at V and 0 bases at J, leaving 9 bases unmatched. Germline loops: CDR1 SGHVS, CDR2 FNYEAQ. The CDR3 consists of 19 residues. Filled out from reference TRBV7-6 and TRBJ2-3, the complete variable domain reads GAGVSQSPRYKVTKRGQDVALRCDPISGHVSLYWYRQALGQGPEFLTYFNYEAQQDKSGLPNDRFSAERPEGSISTLTIQRTEQRDSAMYRCASSFPTSGGGKSTDTQYFGPGTRLTVL.

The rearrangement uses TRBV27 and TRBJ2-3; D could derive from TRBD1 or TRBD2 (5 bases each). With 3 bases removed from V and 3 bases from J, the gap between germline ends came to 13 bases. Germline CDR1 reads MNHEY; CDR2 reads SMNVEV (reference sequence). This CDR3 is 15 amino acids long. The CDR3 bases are TGTGCCAGCAGTTTGTGGGGGATGTATACAGATACGCAGTATTTT. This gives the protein CASSLWGMYTDTQYF.

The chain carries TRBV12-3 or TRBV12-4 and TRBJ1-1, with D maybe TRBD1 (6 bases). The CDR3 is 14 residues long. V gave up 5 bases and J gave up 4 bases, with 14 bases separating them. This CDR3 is CASSTGQRSTEAFF. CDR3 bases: TGTGCCAGCAGTACGGGACAACGGAGCACTGAAGCTTTCTTT.

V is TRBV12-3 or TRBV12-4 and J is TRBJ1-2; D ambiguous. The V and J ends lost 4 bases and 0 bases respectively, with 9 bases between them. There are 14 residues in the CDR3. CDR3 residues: CASSYGESNYGYTF. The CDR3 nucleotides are TGTGCCAGCAGTTATGGGGAGTCTAACTATGGCTACACCTTC.

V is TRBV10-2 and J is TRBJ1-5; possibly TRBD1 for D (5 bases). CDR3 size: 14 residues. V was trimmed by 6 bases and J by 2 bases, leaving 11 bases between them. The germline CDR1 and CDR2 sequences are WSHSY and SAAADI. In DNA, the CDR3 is TGCGCCAGCAGGAATCAGGGTGGCAATCAGCCCCAGCATTTT. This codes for CASRNQGGNQPQHF.

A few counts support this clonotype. CDR3 loop: CATQSESYGYTF. CDR3 DNA sequence: TGTGCCACCCAATCCGAGTCCTATGGCTACACCTTC. The chain links TRBV10-3 to TRBJ1-2, with D unresolved. Trimming shortened V by 10 bases and J by 4 bases, and 13 bases separated the two germline ends. CDR3 length: 12 residues. Germline CDR1 ENHRY, CDR2 SYGVKD.

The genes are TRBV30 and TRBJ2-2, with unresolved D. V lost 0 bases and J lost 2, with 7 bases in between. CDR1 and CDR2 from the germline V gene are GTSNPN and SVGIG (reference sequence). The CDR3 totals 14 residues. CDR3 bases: TGTGCCTGGAGTGTAGGGCGAAACACCGGGGAGCTGTTTTTT. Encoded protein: CAWSVGRNTGELFF.

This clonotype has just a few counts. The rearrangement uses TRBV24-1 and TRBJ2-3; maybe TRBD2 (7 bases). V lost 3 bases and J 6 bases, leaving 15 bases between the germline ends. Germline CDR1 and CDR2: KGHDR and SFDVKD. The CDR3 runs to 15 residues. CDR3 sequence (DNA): TGTGCCACCAGTGATCTCGGCGGGGGCTCGGATACGCAGTATTTT. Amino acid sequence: CATSDLGGGSDTQYF.

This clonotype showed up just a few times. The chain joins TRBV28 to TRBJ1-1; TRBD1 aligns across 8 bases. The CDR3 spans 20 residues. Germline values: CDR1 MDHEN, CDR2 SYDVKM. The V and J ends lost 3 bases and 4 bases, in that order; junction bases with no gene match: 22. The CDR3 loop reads CASSFPGIVTGATMGTEAFF. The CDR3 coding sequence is TGTGCCAGCAGTTTTCCCGGTATCGTGACAGGGGCAACGATGGGCACTGAAGCTTTCTTT.

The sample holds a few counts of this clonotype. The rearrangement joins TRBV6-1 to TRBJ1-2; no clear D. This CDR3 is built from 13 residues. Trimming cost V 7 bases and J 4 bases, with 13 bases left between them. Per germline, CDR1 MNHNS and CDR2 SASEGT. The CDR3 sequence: CASNLKEGYGYTF. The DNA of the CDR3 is TGTGCCAGCAATCTAAAGGAGGGCTATGGCTACACCTTC.

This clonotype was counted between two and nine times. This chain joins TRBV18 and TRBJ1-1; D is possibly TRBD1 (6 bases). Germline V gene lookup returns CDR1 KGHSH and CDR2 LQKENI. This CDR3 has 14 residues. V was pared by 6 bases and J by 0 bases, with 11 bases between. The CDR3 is CASSPGHLNTEAFF. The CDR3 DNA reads TGTGCCAGCTCGCCGGGACACCTGAACACTGAAGCTTTCTTT.

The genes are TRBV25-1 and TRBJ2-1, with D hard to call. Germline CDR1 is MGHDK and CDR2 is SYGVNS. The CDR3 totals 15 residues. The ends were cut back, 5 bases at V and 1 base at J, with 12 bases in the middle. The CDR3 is CASSPWARSYNEQFF. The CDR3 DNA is TGTGCCAGCAGTCCTTGGGCTAGATCCTACAATGAGCAGTTCTTC.

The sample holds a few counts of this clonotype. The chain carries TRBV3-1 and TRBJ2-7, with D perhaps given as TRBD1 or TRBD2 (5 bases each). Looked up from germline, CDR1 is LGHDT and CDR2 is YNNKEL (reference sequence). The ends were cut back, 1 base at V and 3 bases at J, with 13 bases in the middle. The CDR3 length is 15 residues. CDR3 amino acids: CASSQGGVGYYEQYF. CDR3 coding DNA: TGTGCCAGCAGCCAAGGAGGGGTTGGCTACTACGAGCAGTACTTC.

CDR3 protein: CASLGDVGTEAFF. CDR3 bases: TGTGCCAGCTTGGGAGACGTCGGCACTGAAGCTTTCTTT. V is TRBV6-1 and J is TRBJ1-1; D unresolved. Trimming stripped 8 bases from V and 4 bases from J, with 14 bases between. The CDR3 is 13 amino acids. CDR1 is MNHNS, CDR2 SASEGT, per germline.

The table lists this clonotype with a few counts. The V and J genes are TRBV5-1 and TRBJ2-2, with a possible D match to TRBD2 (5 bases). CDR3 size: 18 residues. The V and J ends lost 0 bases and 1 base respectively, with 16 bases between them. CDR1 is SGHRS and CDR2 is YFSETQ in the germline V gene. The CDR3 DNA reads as TGCGCCAGCAGCTTGGCTCGCCGGCGGGTTTGGAACACCGGGGAGCTGTTTTTT. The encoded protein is CASSLARRRVWNTGELFF. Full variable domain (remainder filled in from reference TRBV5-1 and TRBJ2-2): KAGVTQTPRYLIKTRGQQVTLSCSPISGHRSVSWYQQTPGQGLQFLFEYFSETQRNKGNFPGRFSGRQFSNSRSEMNVSTLELGDSALYLCASSLARRRVWNTGELFFGEGSRLTVL.

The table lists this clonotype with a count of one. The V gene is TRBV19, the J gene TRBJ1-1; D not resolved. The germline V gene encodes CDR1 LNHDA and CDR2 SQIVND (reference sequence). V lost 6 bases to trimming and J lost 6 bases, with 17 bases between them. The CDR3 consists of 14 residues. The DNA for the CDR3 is TGTGCCAGTAGACCCCGGAGGGTAAGGTCTGAAGCTTTCTTT. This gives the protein CASRPRRVRSEAFF. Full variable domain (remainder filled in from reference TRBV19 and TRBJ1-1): DGGITQSPKYLFRKEGQNVTLSCEQNLNHDAMYWYRQDPGQGLRLIYYSQIVNDFQKGDIAEGYSVSREKKESFPLTVTSAQKNPTAFYLCASRPRRVRSEAFFGQGTRLTVV.

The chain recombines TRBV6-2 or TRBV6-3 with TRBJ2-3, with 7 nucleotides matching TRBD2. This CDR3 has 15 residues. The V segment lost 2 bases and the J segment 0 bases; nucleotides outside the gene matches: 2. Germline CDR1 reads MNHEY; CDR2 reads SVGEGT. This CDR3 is CASSYGGGSTDTQYF. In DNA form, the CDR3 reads TGTGCCAGCAGTTACGGCGGGGGTAGCACAGATACGCAGTATTTT.

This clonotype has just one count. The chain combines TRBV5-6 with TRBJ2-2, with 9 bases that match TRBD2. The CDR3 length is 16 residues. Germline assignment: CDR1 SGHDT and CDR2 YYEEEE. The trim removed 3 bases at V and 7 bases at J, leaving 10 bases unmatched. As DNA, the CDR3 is TGTGCCAGCAGCTGCCTAGCGGGACCTAGATTCGGGGAGCTGTTTTTT. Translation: CASSCLAGPRFGELFF. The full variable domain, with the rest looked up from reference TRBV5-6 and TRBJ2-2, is DAGVTQSPTHLIKTRGQQVTLRCSPKSGHDTVSWYQQALGQGPQFIFQYYEEEERQRGNFPDRFSGHQFPNYSSELNVNALLLGDSALYLCASSCLAGPRFGELFFGEGSRLTVL.

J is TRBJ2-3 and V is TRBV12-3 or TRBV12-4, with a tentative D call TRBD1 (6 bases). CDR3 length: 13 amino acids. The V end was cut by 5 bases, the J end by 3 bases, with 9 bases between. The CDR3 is CASSTTGTDTQYF. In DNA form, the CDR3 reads TGTGCCAGCAGTACGACAGGTACAGATACGCAGTATTTT.

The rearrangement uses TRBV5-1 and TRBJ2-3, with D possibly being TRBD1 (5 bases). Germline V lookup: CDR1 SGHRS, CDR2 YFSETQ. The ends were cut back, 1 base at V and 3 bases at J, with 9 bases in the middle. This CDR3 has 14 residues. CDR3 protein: CASSLFQGTDTQYF. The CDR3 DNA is TGCGCCAGCAGCTTGTTCCAGGGTACAGATACGCAGTATTTT.

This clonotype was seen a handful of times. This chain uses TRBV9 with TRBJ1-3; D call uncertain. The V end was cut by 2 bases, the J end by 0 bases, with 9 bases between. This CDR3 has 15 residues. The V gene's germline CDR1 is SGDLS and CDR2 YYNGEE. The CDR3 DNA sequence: TGTGCCAGCAGCGTCGCTGGGAGCTCTGGAAACACCATATATTTT. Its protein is CASSVAGSSGNTIYF.

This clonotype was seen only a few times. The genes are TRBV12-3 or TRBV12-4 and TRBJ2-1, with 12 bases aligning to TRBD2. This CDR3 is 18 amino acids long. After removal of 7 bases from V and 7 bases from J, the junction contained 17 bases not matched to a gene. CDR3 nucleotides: TGTGCCAGCACCCCTTTTCCGACTAGCGGGAGAATCGAAAATGAGCAGTTCTTC. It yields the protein CASTPFPTSGRIENEQFF.

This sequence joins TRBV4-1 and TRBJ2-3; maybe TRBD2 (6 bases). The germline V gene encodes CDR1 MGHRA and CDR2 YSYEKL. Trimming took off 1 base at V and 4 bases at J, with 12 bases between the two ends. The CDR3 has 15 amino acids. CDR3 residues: CASSQVGGSPDTQYF. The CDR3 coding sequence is TGCGCCAGCAGCCAAGTTGGGGGGAGCCCAGATACGCAGTATTTT.

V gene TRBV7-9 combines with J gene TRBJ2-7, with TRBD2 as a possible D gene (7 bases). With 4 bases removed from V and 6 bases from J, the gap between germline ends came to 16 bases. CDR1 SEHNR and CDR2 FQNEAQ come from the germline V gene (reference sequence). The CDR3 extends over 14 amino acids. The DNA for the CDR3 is TGTGCCAGCAGCTGGGGAGGGGGGGACTCCGAGCAGTACTTC. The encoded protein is CASSWGGGDSEQYF.

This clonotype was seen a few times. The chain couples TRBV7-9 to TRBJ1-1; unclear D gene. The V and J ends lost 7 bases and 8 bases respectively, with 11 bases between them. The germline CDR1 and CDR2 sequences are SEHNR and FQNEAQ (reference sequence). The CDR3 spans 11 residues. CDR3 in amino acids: CASISKPEAFF. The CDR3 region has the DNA TGTGCCAGCATCTCTAAACCCGAAGCTTTCTTT.

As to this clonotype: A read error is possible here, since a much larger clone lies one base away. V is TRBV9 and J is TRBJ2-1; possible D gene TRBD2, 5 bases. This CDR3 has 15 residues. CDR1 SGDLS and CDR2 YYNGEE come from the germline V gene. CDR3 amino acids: CASSVVDSSYNDQFF. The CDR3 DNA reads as TGTGCCAGCAGCGTAGTGGACTCTTCATACAATGACCAGTTCTTC.

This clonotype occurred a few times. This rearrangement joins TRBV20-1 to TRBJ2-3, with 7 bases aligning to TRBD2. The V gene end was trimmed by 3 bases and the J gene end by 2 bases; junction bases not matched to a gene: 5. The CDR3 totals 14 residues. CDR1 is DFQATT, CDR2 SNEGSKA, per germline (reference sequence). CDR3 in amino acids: CSAREGTTTDTQYF. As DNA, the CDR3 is TGCAGTGCTAGGGAGGGGACTACCACAGATACGCAGTATTTT.

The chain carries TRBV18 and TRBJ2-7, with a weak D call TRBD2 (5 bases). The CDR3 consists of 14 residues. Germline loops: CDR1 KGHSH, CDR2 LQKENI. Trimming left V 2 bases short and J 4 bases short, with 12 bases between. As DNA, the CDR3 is TGTGCCAGCTCACCAACCTCGGGGTTATACGAGCAGTACTTC. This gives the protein CASSPTSGLYEQYF.